This TCR beta chain was captured by sequencing in a study of T cells after yellow fever vaccination. General study findings and limits: Clones that expanded after primary vaccination mostly reappeared after the booster (96% CD4, about 91% CD8). Contamination by abundant bulk-population clonotypes could be present in FACS-sorted repertoires. Relatively few clonotypes were ones that appeared in both CD4 and CD8 compartments.

About this clonotype: What it recognizes is unknown.

V lost 6 bases, J lost 4 bases, and 23 bases lay in between. The CDR3 consists of 17 residues. Germline V gene sequence: CDR1 SGHTA, CDR2 FQGNSA. In making TCR cDNA, 5'RACE template switching added a universal primer site and UMIs to it. TCRdb reprocessed the 5' RACE reads via MiXCR and lists one record per CDR3 protein. The repertoire holds about 75,000 distinct CDR3 sequences, with more than 5.5% as singletons. This chain links TRBV7-2 with TRBJ2-3; either TRBD1 or TRBD2 may fit D (5 bases each). The TCR sequence derives from a man aged 18-30 years who received the YFV17D yellow fever vaccine. The sample was CD8+ T cells sorted from PBMCs, taken 9 to 11 days after the first yellow fever vaccination. This CDR3 is CASRRTPGTRDADTQYF. As DNA, the CDR3 is TGTGCCAGCAGGCGTACTCCCGGGACGAGGGACGCAGATACGCAGTATTTT.